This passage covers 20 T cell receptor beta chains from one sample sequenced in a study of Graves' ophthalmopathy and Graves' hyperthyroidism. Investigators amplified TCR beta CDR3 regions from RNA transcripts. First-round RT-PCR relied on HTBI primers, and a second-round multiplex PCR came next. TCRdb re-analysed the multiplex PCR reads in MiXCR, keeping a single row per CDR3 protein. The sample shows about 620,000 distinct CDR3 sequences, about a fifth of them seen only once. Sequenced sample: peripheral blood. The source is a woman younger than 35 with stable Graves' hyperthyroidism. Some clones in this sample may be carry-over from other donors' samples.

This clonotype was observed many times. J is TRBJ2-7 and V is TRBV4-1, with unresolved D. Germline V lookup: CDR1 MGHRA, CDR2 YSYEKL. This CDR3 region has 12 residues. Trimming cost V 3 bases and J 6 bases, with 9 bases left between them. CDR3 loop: CASSHPGSEQYF. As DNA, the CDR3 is TGCGCCAGCAGCCACCCCGGTAGCGAGCAGTACTTC.

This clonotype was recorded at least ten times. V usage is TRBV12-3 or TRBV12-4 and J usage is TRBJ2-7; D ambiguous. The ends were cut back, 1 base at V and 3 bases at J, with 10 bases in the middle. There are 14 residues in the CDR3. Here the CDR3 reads CASSLEGTVYEQYF. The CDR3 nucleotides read TGTGCCAGCAGTTTAGAGGGTACCGTCTACGAGCAGTACTTC.

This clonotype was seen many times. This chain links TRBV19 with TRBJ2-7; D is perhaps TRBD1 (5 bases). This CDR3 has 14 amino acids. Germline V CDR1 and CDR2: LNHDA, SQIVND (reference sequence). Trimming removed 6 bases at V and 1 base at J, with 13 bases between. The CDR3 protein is CASRPQGRSYEQYF. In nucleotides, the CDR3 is TGTGCCAGTAGGCCCCAGGGCAGGTCCTACGAGCAGTACTTC.

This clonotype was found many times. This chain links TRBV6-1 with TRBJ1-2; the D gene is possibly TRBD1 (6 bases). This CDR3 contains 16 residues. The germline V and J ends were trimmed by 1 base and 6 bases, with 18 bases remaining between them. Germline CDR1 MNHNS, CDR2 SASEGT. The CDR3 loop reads CASSEGVGGNVHGYTF. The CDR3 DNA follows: TGTGCCAGCAGTGAAGGGGTAGGGGGGAATGTCCATGGCTACACCTTC.

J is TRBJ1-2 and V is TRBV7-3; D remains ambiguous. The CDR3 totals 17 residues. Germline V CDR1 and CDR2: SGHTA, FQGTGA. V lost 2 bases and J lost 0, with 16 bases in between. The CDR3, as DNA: TGTGCCAGCAGCTTATCCGCCGGGGATTTCGCTAACTATGGCTACACCTTC. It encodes CASSLSAGDFANYGYTF.

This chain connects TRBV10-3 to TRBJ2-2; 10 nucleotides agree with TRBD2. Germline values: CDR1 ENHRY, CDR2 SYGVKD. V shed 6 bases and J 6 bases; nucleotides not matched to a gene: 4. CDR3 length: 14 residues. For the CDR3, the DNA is TGTGCCATCAGCGGGACTAGCGAGTCCGGGGAGCTGTTTTTT. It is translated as CAISGTSESGELFF.

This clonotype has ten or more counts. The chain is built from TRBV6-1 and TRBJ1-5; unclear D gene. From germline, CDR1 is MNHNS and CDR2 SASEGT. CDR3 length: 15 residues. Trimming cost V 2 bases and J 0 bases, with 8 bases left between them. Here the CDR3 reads CASSEPPNSNQPQHF. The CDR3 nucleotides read TGTGCCAGCAGTGAACCGCCTAATAGCAATCAGCCCCAGCATTTT.

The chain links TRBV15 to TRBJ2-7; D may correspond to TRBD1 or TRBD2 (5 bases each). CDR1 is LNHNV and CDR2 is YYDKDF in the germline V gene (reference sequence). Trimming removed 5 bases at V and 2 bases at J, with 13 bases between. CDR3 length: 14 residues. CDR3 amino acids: CATSGRDQTYEQYF. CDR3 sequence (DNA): TGTGCCACCAGCGGACGGGACCAGACCTACGAGCAGTACTTC.

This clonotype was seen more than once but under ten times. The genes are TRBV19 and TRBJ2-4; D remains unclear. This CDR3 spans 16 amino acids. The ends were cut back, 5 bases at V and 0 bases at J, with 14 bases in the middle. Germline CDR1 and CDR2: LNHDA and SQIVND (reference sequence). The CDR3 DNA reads TGTGCCAGTAGTCCCGGCTTCATACTAGCCAAAAACATTCAGTACTTC. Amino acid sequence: CASSPGFILAKNIQYF.

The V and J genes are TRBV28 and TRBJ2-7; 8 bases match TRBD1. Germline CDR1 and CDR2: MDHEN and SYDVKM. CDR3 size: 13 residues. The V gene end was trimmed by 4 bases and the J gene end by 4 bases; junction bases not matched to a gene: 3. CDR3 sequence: CASSSYRGYEQYF. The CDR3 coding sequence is TGTGCCAGCAGTTCCTACAGGGGGTACGAGCAGTACTTC.

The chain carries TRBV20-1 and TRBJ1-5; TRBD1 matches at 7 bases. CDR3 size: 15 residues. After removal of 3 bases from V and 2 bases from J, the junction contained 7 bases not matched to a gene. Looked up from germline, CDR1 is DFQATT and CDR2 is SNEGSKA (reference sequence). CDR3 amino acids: CSASNRGMGNQPQHF. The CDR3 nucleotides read TGCAGTGCTAGTAACAGGGGTATGGGCAATCAGCCCCAGCATTTT.

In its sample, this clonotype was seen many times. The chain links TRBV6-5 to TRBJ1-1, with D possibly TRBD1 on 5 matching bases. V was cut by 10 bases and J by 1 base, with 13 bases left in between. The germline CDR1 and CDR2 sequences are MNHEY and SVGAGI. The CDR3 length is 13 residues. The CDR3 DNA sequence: TGTGCCACCACGTTGGACAAGAACACTGAAGCTTTCTTT. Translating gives CATTLDKNTEAFF.

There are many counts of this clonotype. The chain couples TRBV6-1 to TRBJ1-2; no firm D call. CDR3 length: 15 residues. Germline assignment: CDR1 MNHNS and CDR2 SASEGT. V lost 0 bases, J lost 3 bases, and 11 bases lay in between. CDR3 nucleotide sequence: TGTGCCAGCAGTGAAGCGCTTATGGCGGACTATGGCTACACCTTC. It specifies CASSEALMADYGYTF.

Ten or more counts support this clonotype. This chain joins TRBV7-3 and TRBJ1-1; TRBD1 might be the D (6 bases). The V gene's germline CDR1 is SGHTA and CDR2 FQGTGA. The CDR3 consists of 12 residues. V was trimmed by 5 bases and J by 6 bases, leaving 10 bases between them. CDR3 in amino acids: CASSIYRAEAFF. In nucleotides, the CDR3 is TGTGCCAGCAGCATCTACAGGGCTGAAGCTTTCTTT.

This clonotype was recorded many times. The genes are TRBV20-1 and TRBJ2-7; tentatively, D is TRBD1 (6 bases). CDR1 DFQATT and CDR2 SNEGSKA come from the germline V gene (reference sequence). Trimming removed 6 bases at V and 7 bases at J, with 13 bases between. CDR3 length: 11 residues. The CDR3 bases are TGCAGTGCACAGGGATCGGGTGAGCAGTACTTC. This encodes CSAQGSGEQYF.

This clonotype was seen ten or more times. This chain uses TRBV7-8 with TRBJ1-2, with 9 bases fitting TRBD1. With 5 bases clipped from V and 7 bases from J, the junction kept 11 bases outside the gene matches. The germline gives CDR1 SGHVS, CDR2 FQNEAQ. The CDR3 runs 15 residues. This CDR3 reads CASSPGTGPSLGYTF. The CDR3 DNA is TGTGCCAGCAGCCCCGGGACAGGGCCTTCCCTTGGCTACACCTTC.

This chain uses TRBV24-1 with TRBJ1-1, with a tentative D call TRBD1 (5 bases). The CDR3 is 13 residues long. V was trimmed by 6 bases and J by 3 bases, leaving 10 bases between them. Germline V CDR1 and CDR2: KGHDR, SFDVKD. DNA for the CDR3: TGTGCCACCAGTAAGGGACCCTACACTGAAGCTTTCTTT. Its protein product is CATSKGPYTEAFF.

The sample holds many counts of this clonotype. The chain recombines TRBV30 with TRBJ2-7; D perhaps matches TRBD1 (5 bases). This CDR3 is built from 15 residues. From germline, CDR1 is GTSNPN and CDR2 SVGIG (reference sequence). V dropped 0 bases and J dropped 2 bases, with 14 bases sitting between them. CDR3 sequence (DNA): TGTGCCTGGAGTGTAAACAGGCCTACCCCCTACGAGCAGTACTTC. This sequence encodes CAWSVNRPTPYEQYF.

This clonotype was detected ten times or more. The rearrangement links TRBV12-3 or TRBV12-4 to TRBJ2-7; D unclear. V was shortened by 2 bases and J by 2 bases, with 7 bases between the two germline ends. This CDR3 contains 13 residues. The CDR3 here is CASSLMATYEQYF. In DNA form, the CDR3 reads TGTGCCAGCAGTTTAATGGCCACCTACGAGCAGTACTTC.

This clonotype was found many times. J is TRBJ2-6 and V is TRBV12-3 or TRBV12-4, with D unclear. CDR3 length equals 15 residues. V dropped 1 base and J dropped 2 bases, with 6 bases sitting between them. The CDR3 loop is CASSLVDTGANVLTF. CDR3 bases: TGTGCCAGCAGTTTAGTAGACACTGGGGCCAACGTCCTGACTTTC.